A single sample is the source of the 17 T cell receptor beta chains below, sequenced in a study of shared clonotypes between healthy human individuals. This table comes from immunoSEQ multiplex PCR, and its TCRdb copy is limited to in-frame clones, with some not included. The data show about 92,000 clones, almost 70% seen once. What was sequenced was memory CD8+ T cells sorted from blood. Subset noted: CD45RO+ cells pooled with CCR7-negative TemRA cells. The source is a man younger than 40 in good health.

To note about this clone: Germline and junction disagree at one end, which may indicate a read error. This specimen includes other DNA sequences encoding the same CDR3. J is TRBJ2-2 and V is TRBV7-7; 11 bases map to TRBD2. Germline V gene data show CDR1 as SSHAT and CDR2 as FNYEAQ (reference sequence). CDR3 size: 17 residues. The CDR3 DNA reads as TGTGCTAGCAGCTTGCGGACTAGCGGGCCGAACACCGGGGAGCTGTTTTTT. As protein: CASSLRTSGPNTGELFF.

V gene TRBV6-1 combines with J gene TRBJ2-1, with 8 nucleotides matching TRBD2. Germline V CDR1 and CDR2: MNHNS, SASEGT. This CDR3 contains 15 residues. Germline trimming cut 7 bases from V and 3 bases from J; bases unmatched to any gene: 8. CDR3 loop: CASTLAGAGYNEQFF. CDR3 DNA: TGTGCCAGCACCCTAGCGGGTGCCGGCTACAATGAGCAGTTCTTC.

This chain joins TRBV6-4 and TRBJ1-3, with a possible D match to TRBD1 (5 bases). From germline, CDR1 is MRHNA and CDR2 SNTAGT. Trimming removed 8 bases from V and 4 bases from J, with 9 bases in between. This CDR3 has 12 amino acids. The CDR3 loop reads CASPGGGNTIYF. DNA of the CDR3: TGTGCCAGCCCCGGGGGGGGAAACACCATATATTTT.

The CDR3 sequence is CASSVIDLRAFF. The CDR3 DNA sequence: TGTGCCAGCAGTGTTATAGACCTCCGGGCTTTCTTT. The V and J genes are TRBV2 and TRBJ1-1; D gene ambiguous. This CDR3 is 12 amino acids long. Trimming took 4 bases from V and 11 from J, leaving 14 bases between them. Germline CDR1 and CDR2: SNHLY and FYNNEI.

The rearrangement uses TRBV14 and TRBJ2-1; no firm D call. This CDR3 is built from 12 residues. The germline gives CDR1 SGHDN, CDR2 FVKESK. The V end lost 4 bases, the J end lost 7 bases, and 8 bases lay between the germline ends. The CDR3 region is CASSRGNNEQFF. As DNA, the CDR3 is TGTGCCAGCAGCCGTGGGAATAATGAGCAGTTCTTC.

This clone has only one observation. The V call is TRBV10-3, the J call TRBJ2-1, with D possibly matching TRBD2 (6 bases). This CDR3 is 15 amino acids long. CDR1 is ENHRY and CDR2 is SYGVKD in the germline V gene. V was shortened by 0 bases and J by 4 bases, with 10 bases between the two germline ends. The CDR3 bases are TGTGCCATCAGTGAGTCTTTAGCGGAATACAATGAGCAGTTCTTC. Protein: CAISESLAEYNEQFF.

The V and J genes are TRBV29-1 and TRBJ2-3, with TRBD1 as a possible D gene (5 bases). CDR3 size: 12 residues. Germline V gene sequence: CDR1 SQVTM, CDR2 ANQGSEA. Trimming took off 6 bases at V and 0 bases at J, with 7 bases between the two ends. The CDR3 spells CSVQGSTDTQYF. The CDR3 DNA reads as TGCAGCGTCCAGGGAAGCACAGATACGCAGTATTTT.

This clone was seen a few times. Written as DNA, the CDR3 is TGTGCCACCGAACGGGGCACCTACAATGAGCAGTTCTTC. Translation gives CATERGTYNEQFF. The rearrangement links TRBV10-3 to TRBJ2-1; tentatively, D is TRBD1 or TRBD2 (5 bases each). The V and J ends lost 10 bases and 2 bases respectively, with 12 bases between them. The CDR3 spans 13 residues. CDR1 and CDR2 from the germline V gene are ENHRY and SYGVKD.

V gene TRBV6-5 combines with J gene TRBJ1-2; a possible D gene is TRBD1 (5 bases). V was shortened by 6 bases and J by 7 bases, with 12 bases between the two germline ends. From germline, CDR1 is MNHEY and CDR2 SVGAGI. The CDR3 covers 12 residues. The CDR3 nucleotides read TGTGCCAGCAGCCCTGGGGCCGTTGGCTACACCTTC. It specifies CASSPGAVGYTF.

This clone was seen at least ten times. The chain is built from TRBV2 and TRBJ1-2, with 8 nucleotides matching TRBD1. The CDR3 length is 13 residues. Trimming removed 3 bases from V and 7 bases from J; junction bases left unmatched: 4. Per germline, CDR1 SNHLY and CDR2 FYNNEI. Here the CDR3 reads CASSDATGVGYTF. In nucleotides, the CDR3 is TGTGCCAGCAGTGACGCGACAGGGGTTGGCTACACCTTC.

In this sample, this clone turned up a few times. The CDR3 protein is CASSIRPGRDSEQFF. The CDR3 DNA sequence: TGTGCCAGCAGTATTCGTCCGGGGCGGGATAGTGAGCAGTTCTTC. This chain uses TRBV27 with TRBJ2-1, with D possibly TRBD2 on 6 matching bases. In germline, CDR1 is MNHEY, CDR2 SMNVEV (reference sequence). This CDR3 is 15 amino acids long. The V gene lost 5 bases and the J gene lost 9 bases, with 20 bases spanning the gap.

This chain links TRBV30 with TRBJ2-7; maybe TRBD1 (6 bases). Trimming shortened V by 4 bases and J by 2 bases, and 9 bases separated the two germline ends. The V gene's germline CDR1 is GTSNPN and CDR2 SVGIG (reference sequence). There are 12 residues in the CDR3. Written as DNA, the CDR3 is TGTGCCTGGACACGGGACACCTACGAGCAGTACTTC. It is translated as CAWTRDTYEQYF.

V and J are TRBV19 and TRBJ2-3; D is ambiguous. This CDR3 spans 15 amino acids. V gave up 10 bases and J gave up 2 bases, with 19 bases separating them. CDR1 is LNHDA, CDR2 SQIVND, per germline (reference sequence). CDR3 region: CATGVGLAATDTQYF. The CDR3 DNA sequence: TGTGCCACCGGAGTTGGGTTGGCGGCCACAGATACGCAGTATTTT.

The CDR3 sequence: CASSLVSGLGRFDTQYF. The CDR3 DNA follows: TGTGCCAGCAGCTTGGTTTCGGGACTGGGCCGTTTCGATACGCAGTATTTT. The rearrangement links TRBV5-4 to TRBJ2-3, with D possibly being TRBD2 (6 bases). Germline V CDR1 and CDR2: SGHNT, YYREEE (reference sequence). V gave up 0 bases and J gave up 6 bases, with 20 bases separating them. The CDR3 covers 17 residues.

The sample holds a few counts of this clone. This chain uses TRBV6-4 with TRBJ2-3; D not resolved. Trimming removed 3 bases from V and 2 bases from J, with 15 bases in between. Germline lookup yields CDR1 MRHNA and CDR2 SNTAGT. This CDR3 is built from 16 residues. The CDR3 DNA reads TGTGCCAGCAGTGAGGAGCCGAACCTTCACACAGATACGCAGTATTTT. Its translation is CASSEEPNLHTDTQYF.

This clone occurred once. This chain links TRBV11-3 with TRBJ2-6; D unclear. The CDR3 totals 17 residues. The V end was cut by 5 bases, the J end by 5 bases, with 19 bases between. Germline V CDR1 and CDR2: SGHNT, YENEEA. CDR3 sequence (DNA): TGTGCCAGCAGCCTGGCTACTCGACAAAGTCGGGCCAACGTCCTGACTTTC. Translated, it gives CASSLATRQSRANVLTF.

The genes are TRBV12-5 and TRBJ2-1; a possible D gene is TRBD1 (6 bases). The CDR3 extends over 17 amino acids. Trimming cost V 2 bases and J 0 bases, with 14 bases left between them. The germline CDR1 and CDR2 sequences are LGHNT and FRNRAP. The CDR3: CASGLRDRPSSYNEQFF. The CDR3 DNA reads as TGTGCTAGTGGTTTGAGAGACAGGCCGAGCTCCTACAATGAGCAGTTCTTC.